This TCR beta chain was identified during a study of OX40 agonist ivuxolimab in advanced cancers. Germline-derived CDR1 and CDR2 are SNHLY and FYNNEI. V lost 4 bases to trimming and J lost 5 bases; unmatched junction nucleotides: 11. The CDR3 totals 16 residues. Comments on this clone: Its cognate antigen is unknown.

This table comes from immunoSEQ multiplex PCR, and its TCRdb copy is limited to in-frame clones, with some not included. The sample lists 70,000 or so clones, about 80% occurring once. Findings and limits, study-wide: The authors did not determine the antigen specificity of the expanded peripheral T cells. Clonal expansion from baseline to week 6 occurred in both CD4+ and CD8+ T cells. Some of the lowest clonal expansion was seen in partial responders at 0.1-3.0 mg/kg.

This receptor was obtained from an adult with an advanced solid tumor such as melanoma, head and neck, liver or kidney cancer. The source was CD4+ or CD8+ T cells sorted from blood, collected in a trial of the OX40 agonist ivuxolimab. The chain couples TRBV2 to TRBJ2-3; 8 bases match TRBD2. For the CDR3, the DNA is TGTGCCAGCAGTGTAGGACGGGGGGGCCAGGTAGATACGCAGTATTTT. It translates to CASSVGRGGQVDTQYF.